Presented here are 14 T cell receptor beta chains from one specimen sequenced in a study of blood T cell repertoires in COVID-19 (TCRdb year 2020). The receptor library was made with the immunoSEQ multiplex PCR assay. TCRdb mirrors the immuneACCESS table, restricted to in-frame sequences. Some clones are absent from its copies; in checked studies, under half trace to an unresolved V gene, and the reason for the others is unknown. Present in this sample are more than 60,000 clones, 88% of which were seen just once. The ten largest clones take up around 21% of the sample. The sequenced sample consisted of peripheral blood. The receptor source for this set is a woman between 50 and 59 years old with active or convalescent COVID-19.

As DNA, the CDR3 is TGTGCCAGCAGCTCAAGGACAGGGGGAAACACTGAAGCTTTCTTT. It is translated as CASSSRTGGNTEAFF. This chain uses TRBV5-4 with TRBJ1-1; 10 bases are shared with TRBD1. J lost 2 bases, V lost 3 bases, and 4 bases had no gene match. The CDR3 has 15 amino acids. CDR1 SGHNT and CDR2 YYREEE come from the germline V gene (reference sequence). The full variable domain, its missing parts supplied by reference TRBV5-4 and TRBJ1-1, is ETGVTQSPTHLIKTRGQQVTLRCSSQSGHNTVSWYQQALGQGPQFIFQYYREEENGRGNFPPRFSGLQFPNYSSELNVNALELDDSALYLCASSSRTGGNTEAFFGQGTRLTVV.

This chain joins TRBV7-9 and TRBJ2-1; D might be TRBD2 (6 bases). The CDR3 is made up of 15 amino acids. Trimming stripped 1 base from V and 6 bases from J, with 13 bases between. Germline assignment: CDR1 SEHNR and CDR2 FQNEAQ (reference sequence). The CDR3 coding sequence is TGTGCCAGCAGCTTAGATGGCGGGATGGGCAATGAGCAGTTCTTC. Protein sequence: CASSLDGGMGNEQFF.

The CDR3, as DNA: TGTGCCAGCAACCTAGCGACAGAGCAGTACTTC. Protein product: CASNLATEQYF. The chain carries TRBV6-5 and TRBJ2-7; D might be TRBD2 (6 bases). The germline gives CDR1 MNHEY, CDR2 SVGAGI. Trimming took off 7 bases at V and 7 bases at J, with 11 bases between the two ends. CDR3 length: 11 residues.

The genes are TRBV24-1 and TRBJ2-1; 7 bases map to TRBD2. V dropped 3 bases and J dropped 5; count of bases not matched to a gene: 3. Germline loops: CDR1 KGHDR, CDR2 SFDVKD. This CDR3 region has 14 residues. The DNA of the CDR3 is TGTGCCACCAGTGATCCCGGGAGGAACAATGAGCAGTTCTTC. Translated, it gives CATSDPGRNNEQFF.

This sequence joins TRBV4-2 and TRBJ2-6, with D tentatively TRBD1 (6 bases). Trimming took 1 base from V and 12 from J, leaving 7 bases between them. Germline lookup yields CDR1 LGHNA and CDR2 YNFKEQ. This CDR3 spans 12 amino acids. DNA of the CDR3: TGTGCCAGCAGCCAAGGAGGGGGCGTCCTGACTTTC. This sequence encodes CASSQGGGVLTF.

This rearrangement joins TRBV9 to TRBJ1-5; 10 bases agree with TRBD1. The V and J ends lost 4 bases and 6 bases, in that order; junction bases with no gene match: 7. The germline gives CDR1 SGDLS, CDR2 YYNGEE. This CDR3 has 15 amino acids. The DNA for the CDR3 is TGTGCCAGCAGCCCTACCGGGACAGGGGTTCAGCCCCAGCATTTT. It yields the protein CASSPTGTGVQPQHF.

This chain joins TRBV11-2 and TRBJ2-3, with D possibly being TRBD1 (5 bases). With 2 bases removed from V and 5 bases from J, the gap between germline ends came to 8 bases. This CDR3 has 13 amino acids. Per the germline V gene, CDR1 is SGHAT and CDR2 is FQNNGV. The CDR3 loop reads CASSLSQGDTQYF. DNA of the CDR3: TGTGCCAGCAGCTTAAGTCAGGGAGATACGCAGTATTTT. Drawing the rest from reference TRBV11-2 and TRBJ2-3, the complete variable domain is EAGVAQSPRYKIIEKRQSVAFWCNPISGHATLYWYQQILGQGPKLLIQFQNNGVVDDSQLPKDRFSAERLKGVDSTLKIQPAKLEDSAVYLCASSLSQGDTQYFGPGTRLTVL.

Written as DNA, the CDR3 is TGTGCCAGCAGCCGCCGGGACAGGGGAGCTGAAGCTTTCTTT. Translation: CASSRRDRGAEAFF. This chain uses TRBV3-1 (or the pseudogene TRBV3-2) with TRBJ1-1; 10 bases align to TRBD1. The CDR3 contains 14 residues. Germline-derived CDR1 and CDR2 are LGHDT and YNNKEL (reference sequence). V dropped 4 bases and J dropped 6; count of bases not matched to a gene: 5.

CDR3: CASSRGQGNYGYTF. CDR3 coding DNA: TGTGCCAGCAGCCGGGGACAGGGGAACTATGGCTACACCTTC. The chain couples TRBV25-1 to TRBJ1-2, with TRBD1 identical over 10 bases. This CDR3 has 14 amino acids. Germline V gene sequence: CDR1 MGHDK, CDR2 SYGVNS. Unmatched junction bases numbered 3, after V lost 6 bases and J lost 2 bases.

As DNA, the CDR3 is TGTGCCAGCAGCCCTTACGTAGCCACTGAAGCTTTCTTT. Protein sequence: CASSPYVATEAFF. The chain employs TRBV7-2 and TRBJ1-1; the D is unclear. V shed 5 bases and J shed 4 bases, with 11 bases lying between them. Per germline, CDR1 SGHTA and CDR2 FQGNSA. This CDR3 has 13 residues.

V usage is TRBV29-1 and J usage is TRBJ1-2, with D unresolved. V gave up 7 bases and J gave up 5 bases, with 11 bases separating them. Germline assignment: CDR1 SQVTM and CDR2 ANQGSEA. This CDR3 spans 11 amino acids. DNA for the CDR3: TGCAGCGGGCGGAATCGGTATGGCTACACCTTC. Protein product: CSGRNRYGYTF.

The chain links TRBV7-9 to TRBJ1-2; D remains unclear. CDR1 is SEHNR and CDR2 is FQNEAQ in the germline V gene (reference sequence). Between the trimmed V and J ends, which lost 1 base and 2 bases, there was a span of 8 bases. This CDR3 comprises 14 residues. The DNA of the CDR3 is TGTGCCAGCAGCTTAGGGAGGGAGAACTATGGCTACACCTTC. It codes for CASSLGRENYGYTF.

J is TRBJ1-2 and V is TRBV29-1; no clear D gene. The CDR3 contains 16 residues. Germline assignment: CDR1 SQVTM and CDR2 ANQGSEA. Trimming cost V 1 base and J 1 base, with 16 bases left between them. CDR3 in DNA: TGCAGCGTTGAAGTGGGCCTTTTGGAGGTTAACTATGGCTACACCTTC. It specifies CSVEVGLLEVNYGYTF.

The chain's CDR3 is CASRGTGMETQYF. The DNA of the CDR3 is TGTGCCAGCCGAGGGACAGGGATGGAGACCCAGTACTTC. The V gene is TRBV6-5, the J gene TRBJ2-5; 9 bases fit TRBD1. Germline assignment: CDR1 MNHEY and CDR2 SVGAGI. This CDR3 contains 13 residues. V lost 8 bases to trimming and J lost 5 bases; unmatched junction nucleotides: 6.